The 3 T cell receptor beta chains below all came from one sample that was sequenced in a study of prognosis after radiotherapy for stage I lung cancer. Researchers used two-round multiplex PCR to amplify TCR beta CDR3 starting from genomic DNA. Primers specific to each TRBV and TRBJ gene were used in first-round PCR. TCRdb processed the multiplex PCR reads anew with MiXCR; each CDR3 protein has one entry. The sample yields 45,000 to 60,000 distinct CDR3 sequences, about 35% seen once. Sequencing was performed on PBMCs, taken before or after stereotactic body radiation therapy (not recorded which). The receptors here all came from a donor at least 50 years old with non-small cell lung cancer.

With respect to this clonotype: A much larger clone is a single base away; this may be a read error. The chain joins TRBV6-1 to TRBJ2-5; TRBD2 aligns across 7 bases. The CDR3 runs to 17 residues. Germline lookup yields CDR1 MNHNS and CDR2 SASEGT. The CDR3 nucleotides are TGTGCCATCAGTGAAGCACCGAGAGTAGCGGGCTTAGAGACCCAGTACTTC. Amino acids: CAISEAPRVAGLETQYF.

Ten or more counts support this clonotype. V is TRBV7-9 and J is TRBJ2-2, with 8 bases lining up with TRBD1. Germline assignment: CDR1 SEHNR and CDR2 FQNEAQ (reference sequence). Losses at the gene ends were 5 bases for V and 2 bases for J; bases not matched to a gene: 4. The CDR3 loop spans 15 amino acids. The CDR3 region is CASSQTGVNTGELFF. The CDR3 DNA reads as TGTGCCAGCAGCCAGACAGGGGTAAACACCGGGGAGCTGTTTTTT.

This clonotype was seen at least ten times. Written as DNA, the CDR3 is TGCGCCAGCACGACCTCACAACGAGAGCAGTTCTTC. Translating it yields CASTTSQREQFF. The chain combines TRBV10-2 with TRBJ2-1; no reliable D call. Trimming stripped 7 bases from V and 10 bases from J, with 14 bases between. This CDR3 spans 12 amino acids. The V gene's germline CDR1 is WSHSY and CDR2 SAAADI.